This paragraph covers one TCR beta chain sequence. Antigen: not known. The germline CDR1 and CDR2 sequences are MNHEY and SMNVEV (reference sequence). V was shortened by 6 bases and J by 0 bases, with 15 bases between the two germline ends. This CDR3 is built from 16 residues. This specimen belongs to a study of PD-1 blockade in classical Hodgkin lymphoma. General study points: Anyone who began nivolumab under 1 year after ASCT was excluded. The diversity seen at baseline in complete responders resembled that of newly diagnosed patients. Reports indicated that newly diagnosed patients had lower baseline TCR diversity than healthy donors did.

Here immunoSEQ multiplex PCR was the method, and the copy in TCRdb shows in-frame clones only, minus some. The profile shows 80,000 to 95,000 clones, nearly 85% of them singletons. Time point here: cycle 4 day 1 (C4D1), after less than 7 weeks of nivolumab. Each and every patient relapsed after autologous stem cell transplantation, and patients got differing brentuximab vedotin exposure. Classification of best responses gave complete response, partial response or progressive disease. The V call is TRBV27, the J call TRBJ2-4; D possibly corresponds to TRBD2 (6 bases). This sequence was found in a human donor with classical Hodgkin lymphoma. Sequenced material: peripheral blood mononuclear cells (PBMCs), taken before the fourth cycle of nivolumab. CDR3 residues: CASREIRGLAKNIQYF. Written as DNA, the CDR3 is TGTGCCAGCAGGGAGATAAGGGGACTAGCCAAAAACATTCAGTACTTC.